A selection of T cell receptor beta chains follows, all from one sample in a study of OX40 agonist ivuxolimab in advanced cancers. TCRdb keeps only in-frame clones here, not all; method: immunoSEQ multiplex PCR. The repertoire holds fewer than 95,000 clones, with more than 80% as singletons. This sample comprised CD4+ or CD8+ T cells sorted from blood, obtained in a trial of the OX40 agonist ivuxolimab. The receptor source for this set is an adult with an advanced solid tumor such as melanoma, head and neck, liver or kidney cancer. Each CDR3 is given with its conserved first and last residue. D genes are given only for firm matches. Clone size, where shown, is once, few, many, or a class for clones that have expanded.

CDR3: CASVEGSMNTEAFF; DNA: TGTGCCAGCGTAGAAGGCAGCATGAACACTGAAGCTTTCTTT; size: .; J: TRBJ1-1; D: .; V: TRBV7-9
CDR3: CASSSSDRNYGYTF; DNA: TGTGCCAGCAGTTCATCGGACAGAAACTATGGCTACACCTTC; size: .; J: TRBJ1-2; D: .; V: TRBV28
CDR3: CASRETPQWPEAFF; DNA: TGTGCCAGCAGAGAGACTCCTCAGTGGCCTGAAGCTTTCTTT; size: .; J: TRBJ1-1; D: .; V: TRBV2
CDR3: CASSETSGRASEQFF; DNA: TGTGCCAGCAGCGAGACTAGCGGGAGGGCCTCTGAGCAGTTCTTC; size: .; J: TRBJ2-1; D: TRBD2; V: TRBV7-3
CDR3: CASSLNSGTGRVNGYTF; DNA: TGTGCCAGCAGTCTAAATTCCGGGACAGGGAGGGTGAATGGCTACACCTTC; size: .; J: TRBJ1-2; D: TRBD1; V: TRBV28
CDR3: CASTLSLTDNQPQHF; DNA: TGTGCCAGTACCTTAAGCCTGACCGACAATCAGCCCCAGCATTTT; size: once; J: TRBJ1-5; D: .; V: TRBV19
CDR3: CASSYSGGSLYF; DNA: TGTGCCAGCAGTTACTCCGGCGGCTCATTATATTTT; size: .; J: TRBJ1-3; D: .; V: TRBV6-5
CDR3: CASSPGRFYEQYF; DNA: TGTGCCAGCAGCCCAGGACGGTTCTACGAGCAGTACTTC; size: once; J: TRBJ2-7; D: .; V: TRBV6-5
CDR3: CASSIDGLGRRDQPQHF; DNA: TGTGCCAGTAGTATAGATGGCCTCGGCAGGAGAGATCAGCCCCAGCATTTT; size: .; J: TRBJ1-5; D: .; V: TRBV19
CDR3: CASRTMIAGDFNEQFF; DNA: TGTGCCAGCAGGACTATGATAGCGGGAGATTTCAATGAGCAGTTCTTC; size: .; J: TRBJ2-1; D: TRBD2; V: TRBV27